The 25 T cell receptor beta chains reported below all come from one sample, sequenced in a study of shared clonotypes between healthy human individuals. Generated by immunoSEQ multiplex PCR, the TCRdb table keeps only in-frame clones and is missing some. This table holds roughly 2.4 million clones, approximately 94% found once. Source material: naive CD4+ T cells sorted from blood. Subset reported: CD45RA+ positively selected. These receptors came from a man younger than 35 in good health.

CDR3 DNA sequence: TGTGCCAGCTTCGATGACGTACCAAAGACCTATGGCTACACCTTC. This translates into CASFDDVPKTYGYTF. The gene calls are TRBV5-4 and TRBJ1-2; D is uncertain. CDR3 length: 15 amino acids. Trimming cost V 7 bases and J 4 bases, with 20 bases left between them. Germline V lookup: CDR1 SGHNT, CDR2 YYREEE (reference sequence).

The chain joins TRBV10-3 to TRBJ2-4, with unresolved D. The V end lost 4 bases, the J end lost 8 bases, and 9 bases lay between the germline ends. The CDR3 runs 12 residues. CDR1 is ENHRY and CDR2 is SYGVKD in the germline V gene. Here the CDR3 DNA reads TGTGCCATCAGTGGTGCCGGAGACATTCAGTACTTC. Translating gives CAISGAGDIQYF.

This rearrangement joins TRBV6-1 to TRBJ1-2, with a weak D call TRBD1 (6 bases). The CDR3 spans 12 residues. The V gene lost 4 bases and the J gene lost 7 bases, with 10 bases spanning the gap. Looked up from germline, CDR1 is MNHNS and CDR2 is SASEGT. The CDR3 region is CASSGGALGYTF. CDR3 nucleotides: TGTGCCAGCAGTGGGGGGGCGCTTGGCTACACCTTC.

The chain links TRBV5-1 to TRBJ2-7; 7 nucleotides match TRBD2. The CDR3 runs 14 residues. The V and J ends lost 3 bases and 9 bases, in that order; junction bases with no gene match: 12. Germline V gene lookup returns CDR1 SGHRS and CDR2 YFSETQ. CDR3 sequence (DNA): TGCGCCAGCAGCTCCGGGAGGCAACCCGTATCGCAGTACTTC. As protein: CASSSGRQPVSQYF.

The V and J genes are TRBV12-5 and TRBJ1-1; TRBD1 agrees at 7 bases. V dropped 6 bases and J dropped 4; count of bases not matched to a gene: 5. This CDR3 region has 13 residues. CDR1 and CDR2 from the germline V gene are LGHNT and FRNRAP. The CDR3 sequence: CASGLQGGTEAFF. The CDR3 DNA reads as TGTGCTAGTGGACTCCAGGGGGGCACTGAAGCTTTCTTT. Looking up the rest from reference TRBV12-5 and TRBJ1-1 gives the full variable domain: DARVTQTPRHKVTEMGQEVTMRCQPILGHNTVFWYRQTMMQGLELLAYFRNRAPLDDSGMPKDRFSAEMPDATLATLKIQPSEPRDSAVYFCASGLQGGTEAFFGQGTRLTVV.

This chain joins TRBV2 and TRBJ2-1; D might be TRBD1 or TRBD2, each matching 5 bases. V was clipped by 2 bases and J by 0 bases, with 14 bases between them. Germline V gives CDR1 SNHLY, CDR2 FYNNEI. The CDR3 totals 17 residues. The CDR3 region has the DNA TGTGCCAGCAGTGAACTGGCAGGGACCAGCTCCTACAATGAGCAGTTCTTC. Translation: CASSELAGTSSYNEQFF.

The V gene is TRBV5-4, the J gene TRBJ2-5; TRBD2 aligns across 8 bases. Germline CDR1 reads SGHNT; CDR2 reads YYREEE (reference sequence). This CDR3 contains 15 residues. Losses at the gene ends were 1 base for V and 2 bases for J; bases not matched to a gene: 4. CDR3 in DNA: TGTGCCAGCAGCTTGACTAGCGGACCTCAAGAGACCCAGTACTTC. Amino acid sequence: CASSLTSGPQETQYF. Together with reference TRBV5-4 and TRBJ2-5, the CDR3 gives the full variable domain: ETGVTQSPTHLIKTRGQQVTLRCSSQSGHNTVSWYQQALGQGPQFIFQYYREEENGRGNFPPRFSGLQFPNYSSELNVNALELDDSALYLCASSLTSGPQETQYFGPGTRLLVL.

The chain employs TRBV28 and TRBJ1-2; the D is unclear. V was trimmed by 6 bases and J by 9 bases, leaving 8 bases between them. CDR1 and CDR2 from the germline V gene are MDHEN and SYDVKM. The CDR3 has 10 amino acids. The CDR3 loop reads CASRRDSYTF. Written as DNA, the CDR3 is TGTGCCAGCAGAAGGGATAGCTACACCTTC.

The V and J genes are TRBV28 and TRBJ1-5, with 7 positions matching TRBD1. CDR3 size: 17 residues. The germline CDR1 and CDR2 sequences are MDHEN and SYDVKM. After removal of 3 bases from V and 3 bases from J, the junction contained 11 bases not matched to a gene. The DNA for the CDR3 is TGTGCCAGCAGTTTCGGACAGGCCGATAGTTCCAATCAGCCCCAGCATTTT. Protein: CASSFGQADSSNQPQHF.

The rearrangement uses TRBV5-4 and TRBJ2-1, with D perhaps TRBD2 (6 bases). Germline CDR1 and CDR2: SGHNT and YYREEE (reference sequence). The CDR3 has 13 amino acids. V lost 7 bases to trimming and J lost 2 bases, with 10 bases between them. The CDR3 loop is CASVAAPYNEQFF. The CDR3 region has the DNA TGTGCCAGCGTAGCGGCCCCCTACAATGAGCAGTTCTTC.

The rearrangement links TRBV11-2 to TRBJ2-5, with 8 bases identical to TRBD1. The CDR3 is 18 residues long. The V segment lost 5 bases and the J segment 4 bases; nucleotides outside the gene matches: 18. The V gene's germline CDR1 is SGHAT and CDR2 FQNNGV. The CDR3 loop is CASSLRDRSFYLSETQYF. CDR3 coding DNA: TGTGCCAGCAGCCTCCGGGACAGGAGTTTCTACCTTTCAGAGACCCAGTACTTC. The variable domain in full, completed from reference TRBV11-2 and TRBJ2-5, reads EAGVAQSPRYKIIEKRQSVAFWCNPISGHATLYWYQQILGQGPKLLIQFQNNGVVDDSQLPKDRFSAERLKGVDSTLKIQPAKLEDSAVYLCASSLRDRSFYLSETQYFGPGTRLLVL.

For this clone: Other DNA sequences in the sample encode the same CDR3. This chain connects TRBV30 to TRBJ2-7, with TRBD1 matching over 8 bases. There are 14 residues in the CDR3. J gave up 2 bases and V 1 base, and 4 bases lay outside the gene matches. Germline values: CDR1 GTSNPN, CDR2 SVGIG (reference sequence). The CDR3 sequence is CAWSAGTGAYEQYF. CDR3 DNA sequence: TGTGCCTGGAGTGCTGGGACAGGAGCCTACGAGCAGTACTTC.

The CDR3 here is CAISPIPGLASFGETQYF. CDR3 coding DNA: TGTGCCATCAGCCCAATTCCGGGACTAGCCTCATTCGGGGAGACCCAGTACTTC. The rearrangement joins TRBV10-3 to TRBJ2-5; 9 nucleotides match TRBD2. Germline CDR1 reads ENHRY; CDR2 reads SYGVKD. The CDR3 covers 18 residues. The trim removed 6 bases at V and 5 bases at J, leaving 19 bases unmatched.

The chain employs TRBV21-1 and TRBJ2-7. TRBV21-1 is a pseudogene locus. The CDR3 covers 14 residues. CDR3 sequence (DNA): TGTGCCAGCAGATGGGGTCCCTGGTCGGACGAGCAGTACTTC. As protein: CASRWGPWSDEQYF.

Comment on this clone: In the same sample, other DNA sequences code for this CDR3. The CDR3 region has the DNA TGCGCCAGCAGCTTGGTACGGAGCTCCTACAATGAGCAGTTCTTC. Translating gives CASSLVRSSYNEQFF. This chain links TRBV5-1 with TRBJ2-1; D remains ambiguous. The CDR3 has 15 residues. The germline gives CDR1 SGHRS, CDR2 YFSETQ. The V end lost 0 bases, the J end lost 0 bases, and 7 bases lay between the germline ends.

This chain joins TRBV12-1 and TRBJ2-2; TRBD2 is the table's D call, not checked against the DNA. TRBV12-1 is designated a pseudogene. The CDR3 extends over 18 amino acids. CDR3 sequence: CASSYYGTSGSNTGELFF. CDR3 coding DNA: TGTGCCAGCAGCTACTACGGGACTAGCGGGAGTAACACCGGGGAGCTGTTTTTT.

CDR3 DNA: TGTGCCAGCAGTTCAGGACGGATTAGAGACGAAAAACTGTTTTTT. It translates to CASSSGRIRDEKLFF. V usage is TRBV6-5 and J usage is TRBJ1-4, with unresolved D. The CDR3 totals 15 residues. CDR1 and CDR2 from the germline V gene are MNHEY and SVGAGI. Trimming took off 4 bases at V and 8 bases at J, with 17 bases between the two ends.

V is TRBV20-1 and J is TRBJ2-7; D ambiguous. CDR3 length: 11 amino acids. The germline V and J ends were trimmed by 6 bases and 0 bases, with 6 bases remaining between them. Per germline, CDR1 DFQATT and CDR2 SNEGSKA (reference sequence). The CDR3 sequence: CSAEVSYEQYF. The DNA of the CDR3 is TGCAGTGCCGAAGTCTCCTACGAGCAGTACTTC.

As regards this clone: Other DNA sequences of this sample code for an identical CDR3. V is TRBV5-1 and J is TRBJ2-5; the D gene is possibly TRBD1 (5 bases). The CDR3 length is 13 residues. V gave up 4 bases and J gave up 4 bases, with 11 bases separating them. CDR1 and CDR2 from the germline V gene are SGHRS and YFSETQ. CDR3 in amino acids: CASSIQGGETQYF. The CDR3 region has the DNA TGCGCCAGCAGCATCCAGGGTGGAGAGACCCAGTACTTC.

This chain uses TRBV6-5 with TRBJ1-6, with a weak D call TRBD1 (5 bases). Trimming shortened V by 5 bases and J by 7 bases, and 6 bases separated the two germline ends. This CDR3 is 12 amino acids long. CDR1 and CDR2 from the germline V gene are MNHEY and SVGAGI. This CDR3 reads CASSNRNSPLHF. For the CDR3, the DNA is TGTGCCAGCAGTAACAGGAATTCACCCCTCCACTTT.

Comment on this clone: Other DNA sequences in the same sample also yield this CDR3. V usage is TRBV6-5 and J usage is TRBJ1-5; D gene unclear. V gave up 5 bases and J gave up 4 bases, with 9 bases separating them. This CDR3 region has 13 residues. CDR1 is MNHEY, CDR2 SVGAGI, per germline. CDR3 residues: CASSPPGNQPQHF. CDR3 bases: TGTGCCAGCAGTCCTCCGGGAAATCAGCCCCAGCATTTT.

The CDR3 region is CASSPGPNNEKLFF. The CDR3 DNA follows: TGTGCCAGTAGTCCGGGACCCAATAATGAAAAACTGTTTTTT. The chain has TRBV19 and TRBJ1-4, with D maybe TRBD1 (5 bases). The germline CDR1 and CDR2 sequences are LNHDA and SQIVND (reference sequence). Trimming shortened V by 5 bases and J by 4 bases, and 11 bases separated the two germline ends. The CDR3 has 14 residues.

This sequence joins TRBV10-3 and TRBJ1-1, with D perhaps TRBD1 (6 bases). The CDR3 runs 14 residues. Trimming took off 11 bases at V and 0 bases at J, with 16 bases between the two ends. Germline CDR1 and CDR2: ENHRY and SYGVKD. Here the CDR3 DNA reads TGTGCCGCCAGGGACACTCCTATGAACACTGAAGCTTTCTTT. This gives the protein CAARDTPMNTEAFF.

This rearrangement joins TRBV30 to TRBJ1-4; D is ambiguous. Trimming stripped 2 bases from V and 0 bases from J, with 13 bases between. This CDR3 contains 16 residues. CDR1 GTSNPN and CDR2 SVGIG come from the germline V gene (reference sequence). The CDR3 DNA reads TGTGCCTGGAGTCCACAACGCGGCGCAACTAATGAAAAACTGTTTTTT. Translated: CAWSPQRGATNEKLFF. Complete variable domain (other parts from reference TRBV30 and TRBJ1-4): SQTIHQWPATLVQPVGSPLSLECTVEGTSNPNLYWYRQAAGRGLQLLFYSVGIGQISSEVPQNLSASRPQDRQFILSSKKLLLSDSGFYLCAWSPQRGATNEKLFFGSGTQLSVL.

This chain joins TRBV5-1 and TRBJ1-1, with 12 bases aligning to TRBD1. Germline V CDR1 and CDR2: SGHRS, YFSETQ. V dropped 5 bases and J dropped 5; count of bases not matched to a gene: 4. There are 14 residues in the CDR3. CDR3 loop: CASRGQGASTEAFF. CDR3 DNA sequence: TGCGCCAGCAGGGGACAGGGGGCGAGTACTGAAGCTTTCTTT.